The 9 T cell receptor beta chains given below trace back to one sample, sequenced in a study of beta chain features in type 1 diabetes. Study-wide findings and caveats: The study found moderately but significantly shorter TCRB CDR3s in all four CD4+ subsets of Type 1 diabetes patients.

Their antigen targets remain unknown. The whole isolated RNA underwent reverse transcription, so sequencing captured expressed TCRB transcripts. Clones were sequenced by immunoSEQ multiplex PCR, and TCRdb holds only the in-frame ones, with some missing. The data contain some 140,000 clones, around 9% of them singletons. The specimen was central memory CD4+ T cells from blood. Receptors were obtained from a man aged 30 to 39 with type 1 diabetes.

This sequence joins TRBV6-6 and TRBJ2-5; 8 nucleotides line up with TRBD2. Germline trimming cut 3 bases from V and 4 bases from J; bases unmatched to any gene: 4. CDR1 MNHNY and CDR2 SVGAGI come from the germline V gene (reference sequence). CDR3 length: 14 amino acids. CDR3 nucleotide sequence: TGTGCCAGCAGTTATGCGGCGGGAGGAGAGACCCAGTACTTC. Translating it yields CASSYAAGGETQYF.

This clone was observed at least ten times. The V call is TRBV29-1, the J call TRBJ2-7, with 8 bases fitting TRBD1. Looked up from germline, CDR1 is SQVTM and CDR2 is ANQGSEA. Trimming at V came to 5 bases and at J to 7 bases, leaving 13 bases not matched to a gene. The CDR3 runs 14 residues. The CDR3 spells CSVLGSTGATEQYF. CDR3 sequence (DNA): TGCAGCGTTCTCGGGTCGACAGGGGCGACAGAGCAGTACTTC.

The rearrangement uses TRBV2 and TRBJ1-6, with 9 positions matching TRBD1. The CDR3 length is 14 residues. In germline, CDR1 is SNHLY, CDR2 FYNNEI. The V and J ends lost 6 bases and 10 bases, in that order; junction bases with no gene match: 7. CDR3 in amino acids: CASSEDRGLSPLHF. The CDR3 DNA reads TGTGCCAGCAGCGAGGACAGGGGATTGTCACCCCTCCACTTT.

This clone was seen a few times. The genes are TRBV18 and TRBJ2-5; 7 bases line up with TRBD2. Germline lookup yields CDR1 KGHSH and CDR2 LQKENI. Germline trimming cut 3 bases from V and 3 bases from J; bases unmatched to any gene: 10. This CDR3 comprises 16 residues. The DNA for the CDR3 is TGTGCCAGCTCACCCCTGTCTCCGGCGGGAGAAGAGACCCAGTACTTC. It translates to CASSPLSPAGEETQYF.

This clone has more than one count but fewer than ten. This chain links TRBV18 with TRBJ1-1; D is unresolved. This CDR3 has 17 residues. The V end was cut by 0 bases, the J end by 6 bases, with 20 bases between. Germline loops: CDR1 KGHSH, CDR2 LQKENI. This chain's CDR3 is CASSPPSRGIGFAEAFF. The CDR3 DNA follows: TGTGCCAGCTCACCACCGTCACGGGGTATTGGGTTCGCTGAAGCTTTCTTT.

The CDR3 region has the DNA TGCGCCAGCAGCCACGTAACGAGCGGGGCCCCCAATGAGCAGTTCTTC. Protein sequence: CASSHVTSGAPNEQFF. The chain combines TRBV4-1 with TRBJ2-1; 7 bases fit TRBD2. V dropped 3 bases and J dropped 6; count of bases not matched to a gene: 11. The CDR3 has 16 amino acids. Germline V CDR1 and CDR2: MGHRA, YSYEKL.

This chain links TRBV27 with TRBJ2-3; D not resolved. Germline V gene lookup returns CDR1 MNHEY and CDR2 SMNVEV (reference sequence). The CDR3 is made up of 11 amino acids. The V end lost 4 bases, the J end lost 8 bases, and 7 bases lay between the germline ends. Written as DNA, the CDR3 is TGTGCCAGCAGTTCCCAGGTTACGCAGTATTTT. Its translation is CASSSQVTQYF.

With regard to this clone: Germline and junction disagree at one end, which may indicate a read error. Distinct nucleotide sequences in the sample also encode this CDR3. The chain carries TRBV5-6 and TRBJ1-6; 8 bases fit TRBD1. Germline V lookup: CDR1 SGHDT, CDR2 YYEEEE. CDR3 length: 13 residues. The CDR3 protein is CASSLTGASPLHF. The CDR3, as DNA: TGCGCCAGCAGCTTGACAGGGGCCTCACCCCTCCACTTT.

A note on this clone: Other DNA sequences within the sample encode an identical CDR3. J is TRBJ1-6 and V is TRBV6-6, with 9 positions matching TRBD1. Per germline, CDR1 MNHNY and CDR2 SVGAGI (reference sequence). With 0 bases clipped from V and 8 bases from J, the junction kept 2 bases outside the gene matches. This CDR3 contains 15 residues. CDR3 in amino acids: CASSYSRTGDSPLHF. In nucleotides, the CDR3 is TGTGCCAGCAGTTACTCCCGGACAGGGGATTCACCCCTCCACTTT.